This T cell receptor (beta chain) emerged from a study of Graves' ophthalmopathy and Graves' hyperthyroidism (dated by TCRdb to 2016 to 2018). Background on the whole study: Peripheral blood was collected before any treatment was given, at the time of initial diagnosis. To explore V-J signatures that separate ophthalmopathy from hyperthyroidism, a discovery set of about a hundred patients was enrolled, consisting of 40 to 45 with ophthalmopathy and fewer than 60 with stable hyperthyroidism. In over 5 hyperthyroidism patients, the T-cell repertoire of thyroid tissue was compared with the T-cell repertoire of blood. An independent validation cohort was composed of some 19 hyperthyroidism patients and around 16 patients who later progressed from hyperthyroidism to ophthalmopathy. Following sampling, methimazole starting at 30 mg daily was administered to hyperthyroidism patients, and high-dose intravenous methylprednisolone was administered to ophthalmopathy patients. In total, 120 to 150 blood samples were TCR-sequenced: roughly 45 ophthalmopathy, roughly 80 hyperthyroidism and approximately 17 hyperthyroidism-to-ophthalmopathy patients. To tell Graves' ophthalmopathy apart from Graves' hyperthyroidism, and to predict which patients would progress to ophthalmopathy, the study relied on TCR beta repertoire signatures. Paper-wide results and their limitations: In cross-validation, the 13-signature model distinguished ophthalmopathy from stable hyperthyroidism with almost 90% sensitivity and about 84% specificity, and in the test set the corresponding values were approximately 80% and 75%. Most expanded thyroid clonotypes with a frequency above 0.001 also appeared in blood, which suggests that blood repertoires may reflect the immune response in the thyroid. No statistical method was used to predetermine the sample size, and group allocation was not hidden from the investigators. In validation, the model predicted ophthalmopathy progression with more than 55% sensitivity and 72.22% specificity; roughly 12 predicted patients were CT-confirmed with GO in a median of around 6.5 months.

Ophthalmopathy patients were characterized by moderately to severely active disease, a Clinical Activity Score of at least 3, a NOSPECS grade of at least 4, and a disease duration under 3 months. Patients with other autoimmune diseases, uncontrolled infections, pregnancy or lactation were excluded from the study. Diagnosis was based on clinical symptoms, serum thyroxine, TRAb, thyroid ultrasound and orbital computed tomography. PBMCs were isolated from more than 8 ml of fresh peripheral blood by Ficoll-Paque density gradient centrifugation. Total RNA was extracted with Trizol reagent and quality-checked on an Agilent 2100 Bioanalyzer. For repertoire sequencing, TCR beta CDR3 regions were amplified from RNA transcripts. The first round was an RT-PCR using HTBI primers with the Qiagen OneStep RT-PCR kit, and this first round was followed by a second-round multiplex PCR, then size selection and purification. Sequencing of the libraries was carried out on an Illumina HiSeq2000 in paired-end mode with 100 bp reads. The published analysis was carried out like this. SOAPnuke was used to process the reads, throwing out any read that had adapters, had uncalled bases, had a mean Phred below 15, or lacked an exact constant-primer or identifier match. COPE v1.2.5 was used to merge the high-quality paired reads. Clonotypes were defined as unique nucleotide sequences and were aligned to IMGT TRB V, D and J references using MiTCR v1.1. Only V-J combinations with frequency above 0.0001 were analysed, covering about 99% of repertoires. For each V-J combination, a TCR clonal expansion and chaos score was defined as the ratio of F50 clonal expansion to chaos observed in the TCRdist matrix. Welch's t-statistics and random forest were used to reduce features to more than ten V-J combinations, which were fed into a naive Bayes classifier. Thyroid-blood repertoire similarity was quantified with the Morisita-Horn index. TCRdb cleaned the public reads at Q25 with fastp, built clones with MiXCR and kept in-frame beta chains. Rows with one shared CDR3 protein collapse into an entry with the most common genes and DNA. TCRdb, not the authors, supplied the V and J calls. The sample data list around 600,000 distinct CDR3 sequences, and just over 40% of these were observed just once. The top ten clonotypes cover more than 2.5% of the sample.

Comments on this clonotype: The target of this receptor is not known. No conserved phenylalanine or tryptophan ends this CDR3, so it is likely a read error.

Reading the germline V gene gives CDR1 MGHDK and CDR2 SYGVNS. Trimming at the junction amounts to 6 bases on V and 5 bases on J, and the germline ends lie 18 bases apart. The CDR3 is made up of 15 amino acids, end residues included. Only CDR3 DNA is held: 45 bases, read in frame from base 1. The sequence derives from an adult man with Graves' ophthalmopathy. The V and J segments used are TRBV25-1 and TRBJ2-3; the D segment may tentatively be TRBD1 or TRBD2, each giving 7 matched bases. The sequencing input was peripheral blood. For the CDR3, the sequence is CASREGAGVVDTQYS. The DNA sequence is as follows: TGTGCCAGCAGGGAGGGGGCGGGAGTGGTAGATACGCAGTATTCT.